This TCR beta chain is from a study of cytomegalovirus exposure and HLA in healthy donors. Study details: In an earlier analysis, 95 million to 130 million unique TCR beta sequences were found from some 200 million T cells.

Use of 60 Vbeta and 13 Jbeta primers characterized the PCR. Measured with immunoSEQ multiplex PCR; TCRdb has only the in-frame clones, and not every one. The sample lists more than 85,000 clones, 76% seen once, with roughly 8.2% in the top ten. Comment on this clone: One junction end disagrees with the germline gene, perhaps due to a read error.

Germline CDR1 and CDR2: DFQATT and SNEGSKA (reference sequence). The CDR3 is 9 amino acids. Healthy bone marrow donors formed the donor group. The source material was PBMCs. This TCR was sampled from a man aged 35-49 years in good health and CMV-seropositive. The chain employs TRBV20-1 and TRBJ1-2; D not certain. Written as DNA, the CDR3 is TGCAGTGCTAGTGGGAGGACTCGCTTC. It codes for CSASGRTRF.